This T cell receptor beta chain derives from a study of T cell responses to AZD1222 COVID-19 vaccine. Whole-study results and caveats: Repertoire sampling was restricted to post-peak T cell response timepoints.

V was pared by 7 bases and J by 0 bases, with 10 bases between. The CDR3 is 14 amino acids. CDR1 and CDR2 from the germline V gene are LNHDA and SQIVND (reference sequence). Assay: immunoSEQ multiplex PCR; the TCRdb copy retains only in-frame clones and omits some. The sample lists about 150,000 clones; less than 95% were seen once. As to this clone: The antigen is undetermined.

This chain joins TRBV19 and TRBJ1-5; maybe TRBD1 (6 bases). Sample: peripheral blood, taken 28 days after the second AZD1222 dose. The TCR comes from an adult who received the AZD1222 COVID-19 vaccine. The CDR3, as DNA: TGTGCCAGTACCCAGGGGTATAGCAATCAGCCCCAGCATTTT. Protein product: CASTQGYSNQPQHF.